The entry that follows covers one T cell receptor beta chain sequence. This sample is part of a study of shared clonotypes between healthy human individuals. On the study more broadly: Each donor contributed plates that comprised three CD4 naive, three CD4 memory, two CD8 naive and one CD8 memory.

CDR3 length equals 15 residues. The germline V gene has CDR1 SEHNR and CDR2 FQNEAQ (reference sequence). The J segment lost 6 bases and the V segment lost 3 bases, leaving 4 bases of the junction unmatched. Using immunoSEQ multiplex PCR, the repertoire was profiled, and TCRdb retains in-frame clones only, with some absent. The data contain approximately 2,000,000 clones, under 95% of them singletons. Sample: naive CD4+ T cells from PBMCs. The subset denotes: CD45RA+ positively selected. The source is a man between 18 and 29 years old in good health. Some clones in this sample may be carry-over from other donors' samples. V and J are TRBV7-9 and TRBJ2-2; TRBD1 aligns across 10 bases. The CDR3 nucleotides read TGTGCCAGCAGCTTCAGAGGACAGGGGGCCGGGGAGCTGTTTTTT. Protein product: CASSFRGQGAGELFF.